A selection of T cell receptor beta chains follows, all from one sample in a study of CD8 T cells in ankylosing spondylitis. MiXCR was run by TCRdb on the 5' RACE reads, yielding one entry per CDR3 protein. The sample yields some 90,000 distinct CDR3 sequences, about 27% seen once. Sequencing was done on a sample of blood, either unsorted or a sorted T cell fraction (not recorded which). The receptors come from a male donor with ankylosing spondylitis or in good health (not recorded which). Each CDR3 is given with its conserved first and last residue. The D gene is left open where the match is weak. Where a row states a size, it is once, few, many or the class of an expanded clone; other rows omit it.

TRBD1 | TRBJ1-1 | . | TRBV5-1 | TGCGCCAGCAGCTTGGCCTCCGGGACAGCGCGCCGGGGCACTGAAGCTTTCTTT | CASSLASGTARRGTEAFF
TRBD2 | TRBJ2-3 | . | TRBV7-9 | TGTGCCAGCAGCTTATCTGCTAGCGGGGCCCCAGATACGCAGTATTTT | CASSLSASGAPDTQYF
. | TRBJ1-1 | . | TRBV5-1 | TGCGCCAGCAGCTTGGATTCGGGGAGGGCTTTCTTT | CASSLDSGRAFF
. | TRBJ1-1 | few | TRBV11-2 | TGTGCCAGCAGCTCCGGGACGCCTGAAGCTTTCTTT | CASSSGTPEAFF
. | TRBJ2-1 | . | TRBV7-9 | TGTGCCAGCAGACCCACAGGGAGTCCTTACAATGAGCAGTTCTTC | CASRPTGSPYNEQFF
. | TRBJ1-1 | few | TRBV7-9 | TGTGCCAGCAGCCCCCGTCGACAGTTGAACACTGAAGCTTTCTTT | CASSPRRQLNTEAFF
TRBD1 | TRBJ2-4 | . | TRBV3-1 | TGTGCCAGCAGCCATCGCCCGGGACAGGGATACTTC | CASSHRPGQGYF
TRBD2 | TRBJ2-1 | . | TRBV12-3/TRBV12-4 | TGTGCCAGCACCCGGACTAGCGGATACAATGAGCAGTTCTTC | CASTRTSGYNEQFF
. | TRBJ1-2 | . | TRBV7-2 | TGTGCCAGCAGCTTAGCGGTGAATTACTATGGCTACACCTTC | CASSLAVNYYGYTF
. | TRBJ2-3 | few | TRBV7-8 | TGTGCCAGCAGCACTTATCGCCTAGCAGCCACAGATACGCAGTATTTT | CASSTYRLAATDTQYF
. | TRBJ2-1 | few | TRBV29-1 | TGCAGCGTTGTTCGGGGTGGGGATGAGCAGTTCTTC | CSVVRGGDEQFF
TRBD2 | TRBJ2-1 | few | TRBV7-9 | TGTGCCAGCAGCTTAACGGGACTAGATTCCTACAATGAGCAGTTCTTC | CASSLTGLDSYNEQFF
TRBD2 | TRBJ2-1 | . | TRBV20-1 | TGCAGTGCTAGAGACCTACGACTAGCGGGAGACTTTGAGCAGTTCTTC | CSARDLRLAGDFEQFF
TRBD1 | TRBJ1-5 | few | TRBV5-1 | TGCGCCAGCAGCTTGGACAGGGGCCAGCCCCAGCATTTT | CASSLDRGQPQHF
. | TRBJ1-1 | few | TRBV19 | TGTGCCAGCCTACCGGGTGAAAAGGATGGAGCTTTCTTT | CASLPGEKDGAFF
. | TRBJ2-4 | few | TRBV5-6 | TGTGCCAGCAGCTTGACCAGGGCCAAAAACATTCAGTACTTC | CASSLTRAKNIQYF
. | TRBJ2-5 | . | TRBV15 | TGTGCCACCGACCGGGACGGACAAGAGACCCAGTACTTC | CATDRDGQETQYF
TRBD2 | TRBJ2-1 | . | TRBV20-1 | TGCAGTGCTACGAGCGGGGGGGCGAGTGAGCAGTTCTTC | CSATSGGASEQFF
. | TRBJ2-3 | . | TRBV9 | TGTGCCAGCAGCCCTCCCCCAGGTCCAGATACGCAGTATTTT | CASSPPPGPDTQYF